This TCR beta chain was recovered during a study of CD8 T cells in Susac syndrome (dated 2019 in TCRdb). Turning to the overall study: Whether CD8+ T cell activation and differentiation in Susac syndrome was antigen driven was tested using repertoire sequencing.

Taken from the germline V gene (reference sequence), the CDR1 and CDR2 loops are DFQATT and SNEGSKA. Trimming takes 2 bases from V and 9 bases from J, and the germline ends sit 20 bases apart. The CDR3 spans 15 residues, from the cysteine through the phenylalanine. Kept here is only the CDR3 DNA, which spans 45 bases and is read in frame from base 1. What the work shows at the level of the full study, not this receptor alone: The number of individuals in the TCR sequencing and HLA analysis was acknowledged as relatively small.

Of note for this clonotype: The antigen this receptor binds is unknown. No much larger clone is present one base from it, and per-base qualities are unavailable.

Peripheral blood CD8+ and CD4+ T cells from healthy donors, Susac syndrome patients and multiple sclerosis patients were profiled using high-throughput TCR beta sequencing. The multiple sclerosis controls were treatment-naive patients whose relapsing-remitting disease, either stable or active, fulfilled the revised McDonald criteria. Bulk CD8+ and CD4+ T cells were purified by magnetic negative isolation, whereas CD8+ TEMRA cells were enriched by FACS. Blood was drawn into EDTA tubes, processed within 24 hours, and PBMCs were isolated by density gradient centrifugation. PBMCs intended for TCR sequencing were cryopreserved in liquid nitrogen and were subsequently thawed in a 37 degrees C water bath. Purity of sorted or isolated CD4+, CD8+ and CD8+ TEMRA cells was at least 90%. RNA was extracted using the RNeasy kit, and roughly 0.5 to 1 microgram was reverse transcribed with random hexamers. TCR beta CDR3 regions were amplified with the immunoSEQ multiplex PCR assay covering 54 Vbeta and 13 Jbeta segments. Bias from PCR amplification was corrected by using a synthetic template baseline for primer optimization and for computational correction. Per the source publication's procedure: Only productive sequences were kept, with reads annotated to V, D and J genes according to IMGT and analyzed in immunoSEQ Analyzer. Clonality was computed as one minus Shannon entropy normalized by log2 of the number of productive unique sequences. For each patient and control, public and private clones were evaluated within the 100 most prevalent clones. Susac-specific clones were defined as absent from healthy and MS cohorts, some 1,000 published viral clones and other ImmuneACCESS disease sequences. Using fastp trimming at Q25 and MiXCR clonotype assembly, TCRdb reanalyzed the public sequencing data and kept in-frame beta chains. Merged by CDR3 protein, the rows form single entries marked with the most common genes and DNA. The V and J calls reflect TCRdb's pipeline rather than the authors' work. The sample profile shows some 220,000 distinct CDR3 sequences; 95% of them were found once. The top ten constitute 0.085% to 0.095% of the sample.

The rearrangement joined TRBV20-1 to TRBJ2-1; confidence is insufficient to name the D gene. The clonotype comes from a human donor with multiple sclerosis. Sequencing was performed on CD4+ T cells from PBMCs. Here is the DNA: TGCAGTGCTAGAAGGCAAAACGGGTTTACCGGTGAGCAGTTCTTC. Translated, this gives CSARRQNGFTGEQFF.